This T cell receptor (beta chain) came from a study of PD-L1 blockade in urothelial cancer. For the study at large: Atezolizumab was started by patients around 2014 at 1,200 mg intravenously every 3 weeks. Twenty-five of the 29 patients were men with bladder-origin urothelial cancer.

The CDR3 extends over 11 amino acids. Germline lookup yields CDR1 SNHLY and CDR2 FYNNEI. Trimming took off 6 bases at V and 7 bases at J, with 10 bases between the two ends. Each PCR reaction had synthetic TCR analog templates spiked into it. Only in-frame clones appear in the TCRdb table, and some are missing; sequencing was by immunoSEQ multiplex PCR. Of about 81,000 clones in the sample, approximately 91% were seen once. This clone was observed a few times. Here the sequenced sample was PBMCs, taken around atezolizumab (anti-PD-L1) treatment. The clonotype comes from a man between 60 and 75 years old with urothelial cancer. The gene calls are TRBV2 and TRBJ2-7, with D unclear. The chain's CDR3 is CASSPEAEQYF. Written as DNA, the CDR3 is TGTGCCAGCAGCCCCGAGGCAGAGCAGTACTTC.